This TCR beta chain was identified during a study of blood T cell repertoires in COVID-19 (dated by TCRdb to 2020 to 2022). Looking at the study overall: Collaborator samples came from the United States, Italy and Spain and covered acute and convalescent phases of COVID-19. Sample metadata almost always included a de-identified subject ID, COVID-19 status, age in years and sex. The samples were drawn from two sources: the first 160 participants of the ongoing ImmuneRACE study, and 1,000 to 1,500 subjects contributed by 6 global collaborators. Where available, HLA class I and class II types were obtained from metadata supplied by the sample provider rather than from assay-based typing. A freely available public database, intended as a resource for researchers studying the immune response to SARS-CoV-2, is where the repertoires were released. Subjects who had been exposed to COVID-19, were actively infected with it, or had recovered from it provided the deeply sampled blood TCRbeta repertoires that made up the dataset. The material from the prospective study consisted of cDNA or gDNA derived from T cells, B-cell-depleted T cells, or PBMCs.

Here is what the overall study found, with its caveats: How much clinical and demographic metadata was included differed by source and by participant, and the metadata was provided uncurated.

Trimming takes 2 bases off V and 2 bases off J; junction bases not matched to a gene: 11. The CDR3 runs 18 amino acids, cysteine and phenylalanine included. Solely the CDR3 DNA is kept, with 54 bases framed from the first base. CDR1 SGHTA and CDR2 FQGNSA are derived from the germline V gene. Enrolling through a virtual design, the prospective study's participants ranged in age from roughly 18 to 89 years and lived across about two dozen United States geographic areas. To assign participants to cohorts, the prospective study relied on clinical history that participants themselves reported in a screening survey and a study questionnaire. Recovered participants in ImmuneRACE Cohort 3 were defined by two consecutive negative NP/OP PCR tests, clearance by a healthcare professional, or resolution of symptoms. Mobile phlebotomists in the prospective study collected whole blood, serum and a nasopharyngeal or oropharyngeal swab from every participant. Participants in the prospective study had the option to provide additional blood draws and questionnaires over an approximately 2-month period. Before DNA extraction, blood samples from the prospective study were shipped at room temperature or frozen.

To note about this clone: It lacks a known antigen. No qualities accompany the bases; no much larger clone lies one base away.

TCRbeta CDR3 regions were amplified from genomic DNA using the immunoSEQ Assay, a bias-controlled multiplex PCR. The paper's processing steps were these. The number of nucleated cells in each sample was estimated from the amplification of reference gene primers within the assay. Sequence reads were collapsed and filtered to measure the absolute abundance of every unique TCRbeta CDR3 rearrangement. For each sample, productive Simpson clonality was calculated by taking the square root of Simpson's diversity index across productive rearrangements. In TCRdb, the immuneACCESS table is reduced to in-frame sequences with V and J assigned. These tables do not hold every clone; where another copy was compared, an unresolved V gene accounts for under half, and the others remain unexplained. That table furnishes V, J and clone size, whereas the DNA furnished D and trimming. Recorded for this sample are about 48,000 clones; around 83% of them occurred a single time. Approximately 3.1% of the sample goes to the ten largest clones.

The TCR sequence derives from a woman in her forties or fifties who had recovered from COVID-19. Sequenced input: PBMCs or T cells enriched from blood (not recorded which). The chain was built from TRBV7-2 and TRBJ1-3; 8 central nucleotides agree with TRBD1. The nucleotide sequence is given as TGTGCCAGCAGCTTAACGGGGACGACGACAGGGGCTGGAAACACCATATATTTT. It encodes CASSLTGTTTGAGNTIYF. Joined to the reference TRBV7-2 and TRBJ1-3 proteins, this CDR3 gives the full variable domain: GAGVSQSPSNKVTEKGKDVELRCDPISGHTALYWYRQSLGQGLEFLIYFQGNSAPDKSGLPSDRFSAERTGGSVSTLTIQRTQQEDSAVYLCASSLTGTTTGAGNTIYFGEGSWLTVV.